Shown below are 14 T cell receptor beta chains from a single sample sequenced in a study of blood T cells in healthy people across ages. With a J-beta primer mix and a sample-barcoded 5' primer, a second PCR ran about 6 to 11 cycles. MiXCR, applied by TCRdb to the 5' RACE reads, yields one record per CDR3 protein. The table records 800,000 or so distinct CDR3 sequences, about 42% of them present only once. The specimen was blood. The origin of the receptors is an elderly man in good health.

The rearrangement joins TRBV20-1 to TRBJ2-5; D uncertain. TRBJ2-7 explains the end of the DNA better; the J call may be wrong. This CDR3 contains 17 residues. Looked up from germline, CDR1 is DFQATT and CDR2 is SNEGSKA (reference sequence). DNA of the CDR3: TGCAGTGCTAGTGCTGACTCCCTGAGCTCCCTTACCTACGAGCAGTACTTC. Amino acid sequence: CSASADSLSSLTYEQYF.

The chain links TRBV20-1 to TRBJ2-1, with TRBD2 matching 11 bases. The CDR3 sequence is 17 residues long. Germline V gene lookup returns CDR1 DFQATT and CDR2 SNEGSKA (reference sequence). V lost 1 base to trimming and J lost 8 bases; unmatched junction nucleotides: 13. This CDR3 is CSARVTSGSPTGDEQFF. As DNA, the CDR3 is TGCAGTGCTAGAGTTACTAGCGGGAGTCCTACGGGGGATGAGCAGTTCTTC.

CDR3 bases: TGTGCCATCAGTGAGAGTTACTACGAGCAGTACTTC. It encodes CAISESYYEQYF. This rearrangement joins TRBV10-3 to TRBJ2-7; D gene unclear. The CDR3 loop spans 12 amino acids. Trimming removed 2 bases at V and 3 bases at J, with 5 bases between. Germline CDR1 ENHRY, CDR2 SYGVKD.

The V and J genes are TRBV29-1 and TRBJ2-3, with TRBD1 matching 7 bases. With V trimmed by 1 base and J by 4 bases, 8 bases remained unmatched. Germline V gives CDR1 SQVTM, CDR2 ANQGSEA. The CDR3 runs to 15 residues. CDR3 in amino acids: CSVEAQGIRSDTQYF. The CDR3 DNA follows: TGCAGCGTTGAAGCACAGGGGATTCGTTCAGATACGCAGTATTTT.

The DNA for the CDR3 is TGTGCCATCAGGGGGGACAGGGAAGGGGAGACCCAGTACTTC. It encodes CAIRGDREGETQYF. This chain links TRBV10-3 with TRBJ2-5; TRBD1 agrees at 9 bases. This CDR3 spans 14 amino acids. From germline, CDR1 is ENHRY and CDR2 SYGVKD. Unmatched junction bases numbered 7, after V lost 6 bases and J lost 5 bases.

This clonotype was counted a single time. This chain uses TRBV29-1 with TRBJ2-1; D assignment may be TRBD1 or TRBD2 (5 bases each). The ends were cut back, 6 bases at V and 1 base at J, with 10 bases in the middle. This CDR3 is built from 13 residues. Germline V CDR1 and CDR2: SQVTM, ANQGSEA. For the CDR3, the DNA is TGCAGCGTACCGGGACCATCCTACAATGAGCAGTTCTTC. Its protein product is CSVPGPSYNEQFF.

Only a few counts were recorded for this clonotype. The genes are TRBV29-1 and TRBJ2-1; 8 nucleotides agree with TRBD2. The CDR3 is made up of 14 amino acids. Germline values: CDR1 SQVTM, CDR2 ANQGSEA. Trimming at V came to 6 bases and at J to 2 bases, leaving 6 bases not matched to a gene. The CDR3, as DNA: TGCAGCGTCCATCGGGAGGGCCCCTACAATGAGCAGTTCTTC. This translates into CSVHREGPYNEQFF.

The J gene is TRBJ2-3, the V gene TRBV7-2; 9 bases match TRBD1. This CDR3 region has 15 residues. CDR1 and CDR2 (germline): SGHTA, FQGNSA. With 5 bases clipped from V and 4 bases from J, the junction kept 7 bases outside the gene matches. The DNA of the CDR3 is TGTGCCAGCAGCCCCTTCTGGACAGGGGCAGATACGCAGTATTTT. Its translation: CASSPFWTGADTQYF.

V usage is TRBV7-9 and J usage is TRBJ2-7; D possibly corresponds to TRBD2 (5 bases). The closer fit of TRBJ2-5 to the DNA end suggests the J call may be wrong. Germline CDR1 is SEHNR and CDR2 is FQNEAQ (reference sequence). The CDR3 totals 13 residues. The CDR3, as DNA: TGTGCCAGCAGCTTACACGATCGGGGGACCCAGTACTTC. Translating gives CASSLHDRGTQYF.

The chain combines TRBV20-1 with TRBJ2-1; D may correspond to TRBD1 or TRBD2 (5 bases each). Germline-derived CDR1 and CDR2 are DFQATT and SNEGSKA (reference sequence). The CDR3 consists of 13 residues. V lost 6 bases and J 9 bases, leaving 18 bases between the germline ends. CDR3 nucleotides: TGCAGTGCCGCCGGGACGGGGTACCCTGAGCAGTTCTTC. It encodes CSAAGTGYPEQFF.

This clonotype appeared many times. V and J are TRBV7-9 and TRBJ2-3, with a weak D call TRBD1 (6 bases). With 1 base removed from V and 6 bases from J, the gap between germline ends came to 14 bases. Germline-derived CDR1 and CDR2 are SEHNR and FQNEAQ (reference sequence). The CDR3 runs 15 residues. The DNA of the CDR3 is TGTGCCAGCAGCTTAGGCTTACAGGGTTCGGATACGCAGTATTTT. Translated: CASSLGLQGSDTQYF.

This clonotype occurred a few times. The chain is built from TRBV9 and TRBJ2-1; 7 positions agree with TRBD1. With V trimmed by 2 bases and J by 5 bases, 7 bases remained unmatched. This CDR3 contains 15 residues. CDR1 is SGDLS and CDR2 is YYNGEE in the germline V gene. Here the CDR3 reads CASSVRQGENNEQFF. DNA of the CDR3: TGTGCCAGCAGCGTGAGGCAGGGGGAGAACAATGAGCAGTTCTTC.

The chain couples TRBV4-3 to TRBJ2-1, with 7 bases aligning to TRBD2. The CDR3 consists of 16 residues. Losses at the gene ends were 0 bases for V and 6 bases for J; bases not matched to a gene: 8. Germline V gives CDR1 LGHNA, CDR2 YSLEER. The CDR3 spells CASSQDLARTSNEQFF. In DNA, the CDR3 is TGCGCCAGCAGCCAAGACTTGGCCCGGACTAGCAATGAGCAGTTCTTC.

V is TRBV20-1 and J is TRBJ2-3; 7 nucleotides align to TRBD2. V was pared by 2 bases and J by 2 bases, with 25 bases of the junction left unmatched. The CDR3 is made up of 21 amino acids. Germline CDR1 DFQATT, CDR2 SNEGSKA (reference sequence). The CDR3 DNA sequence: TGCAGTGCTAGACCCTCGAGAAGCGGGATACTTGGTTACACAAACACAGATACGCAGTATTTT. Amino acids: CSARPSRSGILGYTNTDTQYF.